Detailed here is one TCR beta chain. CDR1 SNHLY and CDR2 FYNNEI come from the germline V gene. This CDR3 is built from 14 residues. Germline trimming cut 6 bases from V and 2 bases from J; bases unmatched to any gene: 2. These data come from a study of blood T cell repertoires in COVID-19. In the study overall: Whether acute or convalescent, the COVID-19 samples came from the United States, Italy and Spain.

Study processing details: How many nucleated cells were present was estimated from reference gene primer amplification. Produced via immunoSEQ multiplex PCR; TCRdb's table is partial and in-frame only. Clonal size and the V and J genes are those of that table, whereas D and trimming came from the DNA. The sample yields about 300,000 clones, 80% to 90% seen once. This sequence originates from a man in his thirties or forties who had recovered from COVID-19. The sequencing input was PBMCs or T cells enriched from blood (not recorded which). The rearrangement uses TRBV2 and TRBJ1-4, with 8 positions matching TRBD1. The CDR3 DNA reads TGTGCCAGCAGCAACAGGGGGACTAATGAAAAACTGTTTTTT. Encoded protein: CASSNRGTNEKLFF.